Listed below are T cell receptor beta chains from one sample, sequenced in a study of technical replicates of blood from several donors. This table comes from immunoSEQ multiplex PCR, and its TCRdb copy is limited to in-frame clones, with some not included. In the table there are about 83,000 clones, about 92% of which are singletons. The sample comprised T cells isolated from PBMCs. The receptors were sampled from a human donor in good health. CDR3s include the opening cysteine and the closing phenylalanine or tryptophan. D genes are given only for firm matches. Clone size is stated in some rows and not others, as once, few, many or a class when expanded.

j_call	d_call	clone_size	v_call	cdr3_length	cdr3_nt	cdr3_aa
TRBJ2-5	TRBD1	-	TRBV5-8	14	TGTGCCAGCAGCTCAGGACAGGTTGCAGAGACCCAGTACTTC	CASSSGQVAETQYF
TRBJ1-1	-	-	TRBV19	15	TGTGCCAGTAGTAACACGGGACACTCGAACACTGAAGCTTTCTTT	CASSNTGHSNTEAFF
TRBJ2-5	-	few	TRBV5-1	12	TGCGCCAGCAGCGTGGAGGAGGGGACCCAGTACTTC	CASSVEEGTQYF
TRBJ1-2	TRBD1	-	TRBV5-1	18	TGCGCCAGCAGCTGGAACTTAGGACAGGGCTTAGCTAACTATGGCTACACCTTC	CASSWNLGQGLANYGYTF
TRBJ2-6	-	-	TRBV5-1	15	TGCGCCAGCAGCTTGTTCGGGTCTGGGGCCAACGTCCTGACTTTC	CASSLFGSGANVLTF
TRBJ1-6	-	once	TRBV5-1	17	TGCGCCAGCAGCTTGGACCGGGACACCTTAAGGGATTCACCCCTCCACTTT	CASSLDRDTLRDSPLHF
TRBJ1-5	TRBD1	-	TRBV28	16	TGTGCCAGCAGTTCCGGACAGGGAGGTAGCAATCAGCCCCAGCATTTT	CASSSGQGGSNQPQHF
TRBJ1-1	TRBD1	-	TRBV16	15	TGTGCCAGCAGCCAATCGGTAATTAGGGGGCTGACAGCTTTCTTT	CASSQSVIRGLTAFF
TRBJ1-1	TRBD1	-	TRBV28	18	TGTGCCAGCGGTTACAGGGGCCAAACCGGACCAATGAACACTGAAGCTTTCTTT	CASGYRGQTGPMNTEAFF
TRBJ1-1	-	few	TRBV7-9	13	TGTGCCAGCAACGCAGGCATGAACACTGAAGCTTTCTTT	CASNAGMNTEAFF
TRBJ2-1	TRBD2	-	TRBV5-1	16	TGCGCCAGCAGCCTGAGACTAGCGGGAGCCTACAATGAGCAGTTCTTC	CASSLRLAGAYNEQFF
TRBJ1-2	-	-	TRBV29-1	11	TGTGGGGGCCGGATTAACTATGGCTACACCTTC	CGGRINYGYTF
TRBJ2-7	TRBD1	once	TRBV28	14	TGTGCCAGCAGTGTCGGGGCAGGGGGCTACGAGCAGTACTTC	CASSVGAGGYEQYF
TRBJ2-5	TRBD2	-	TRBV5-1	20	TGCGCCAGCAGCTTCCTACGACCGACGCTAGCGGGAGGGCCCCAAGAGACCCAGTACTTC	CASSFLRPTLAGGPQETQYF
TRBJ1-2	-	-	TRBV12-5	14	TGTGCTAGTGGTTTGGCCCCCAGGGGTACGGGCTACACCTTC	CASGLAPRGTGYTF
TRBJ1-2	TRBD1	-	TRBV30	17	TGTGCCTGGATTGCGCCCTTCCGGGACAGGGAGGCCTATGGCTACACCTTC	CAWIAPFRDREAYGYTF
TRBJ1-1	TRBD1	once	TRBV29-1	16	TGCAGCGTCTTATCGGGGGACAGGGGGTCGAACACTGAAGCTTTCTTT	CSVLSGDRGSNTEAFF
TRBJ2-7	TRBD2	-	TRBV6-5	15	TGTGCCAGCAGTTACGTGACTAGCGGGATCTACGAGCAGTACTTC	CASSYVTSGIYEQYF
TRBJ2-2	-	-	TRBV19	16	TGTGCCAGTGGTAATACACGGACAGAGAACACCGGGGAGCTGTTTTTT	CASGNTRTENTGELFF
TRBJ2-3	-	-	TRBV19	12	TGTGCCAGTAGTTCTAGCCCAGATACGCAGTATTTT	CASSSSPDTQYF
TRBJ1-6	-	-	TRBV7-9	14	TGTGCCAGCAGCTTGGACAGCACCAATTCACCCCTCCACTTT	CASSLDSTNSPLHF
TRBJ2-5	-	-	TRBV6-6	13	TGTGCCAGCAGTTACACGGTCGGGGAGACCCAGTACTTC	CASSYTVGETQYF
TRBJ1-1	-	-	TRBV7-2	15	TGTGCCAGCAGCTTTGGGGGGGGGCTGGGGACTGAAGCTTTCTTT	CASSFGGGLGTEAFF
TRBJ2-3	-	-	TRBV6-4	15	TGTGCCAGCAGTGACTCTGCGGGTTCCACAGATACGCAGTATTTT	CASSDSAGSTDTQYF
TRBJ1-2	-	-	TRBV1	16	TGCACCAGCAGCCAATGGGTACGGGGGACTAACTATGGCTACACCTTC	CTSSQWVRGTNYGYTF
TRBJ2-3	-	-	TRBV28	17	TGTGCCAGCAGTTCACCTCCTAGGAGGTTGCGGGTAGATACGCAGTATTTT	CASSSPPRRLRVDTQYF
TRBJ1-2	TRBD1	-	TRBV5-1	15	TGCGCCAGCAGCTTGGTCGGGACAGGGGGGAGCGGCTACACCTTC	CASSLVGTGGSGYTF
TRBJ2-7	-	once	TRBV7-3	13	TGTGCCAGCAGCTTAACGTCTAGCAACGAGCAGTACTTC	CASSLTSSNEQYF
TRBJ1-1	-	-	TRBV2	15	TGTGCCAGCAGTGAAGGGGAGGGGGGATATACTGAAGCTTTCTTT	CASSEGEGGYTEAFF
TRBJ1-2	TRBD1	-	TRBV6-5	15	TGTGCCAGCAGTGGGGACAGGGGAGGAAGCTATGGCTACACCTTC	CASSGDRGGSYGYTF
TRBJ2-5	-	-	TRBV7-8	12	TGTGCCAGCAGCCCAGGACTTCTGGGCCAGTACTTC	CASSPGLLGQYF
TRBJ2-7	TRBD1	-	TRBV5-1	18	TGCGCCAGCAGCTCCTTCGTAGGACAGGACGAGGGAACTAACGAGCAGTACTTC	CASSSFVGQDEGTNEQYF
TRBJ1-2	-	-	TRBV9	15	TGTGCCAGCAGCGTAGAGTTAGGACAGTACTATGGCTACACCTTC	CASSVELGQYYGYTF
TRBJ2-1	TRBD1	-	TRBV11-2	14	TGTGCCAGCAGCCTCACAGGGGCGGGTAATGAGCAGTTCTTC	CASSLTGAGNEQFF
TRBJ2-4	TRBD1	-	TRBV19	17	TGTGCCAGTAGTGTTGGACAGGGGTCCCTAGCCAAAAACATTCAGTACTTC	CASSVGQGSLAKNIQYF
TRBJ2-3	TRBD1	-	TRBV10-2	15	TGCGCCAGCAGTAGGCAGGGGGAACCCACAGATACGCAGTATTTT	CASSRQGEPTDTQYF
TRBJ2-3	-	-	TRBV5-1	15	TGCGCCAGCAGGGACTCCGGGACTAGCACAGATACGCAGTATTTT	CASRDSGTSTDTQYF
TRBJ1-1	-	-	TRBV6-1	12	TGTGCCAGCAGTGAAGACAGGGATGAAGCTTTCTTT	CASSEDRDEAFF
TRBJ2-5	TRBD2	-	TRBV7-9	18	TGTGCCAGCAGCTTCCGGCTTCGAGACGGGGGGAGGCGGGAGACCCAGTACTTC	CASSFRLRDGGRRETQYF
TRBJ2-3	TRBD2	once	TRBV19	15	TGTGCCAGTAGTACGAGCGGGAGGGAGTCAGATACGCAGTATTTT	CASSTSGRESDTQYF
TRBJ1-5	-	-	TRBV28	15	TGTGCCAGCAGTTTGTCCCCGAGTCTGGATCAGCCCCAGCATTTT	CASSLSPSLDQPQHF
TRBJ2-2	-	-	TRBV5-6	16	TGTGCCAGCAGCTGGGGCGCGACAGGGAACACCGGGGAGCTGTTTTTT	CASSWGATGNTGELFF